This record covers a single T cell receptor (beta chain). The data derive from a study of T cells after posttransplantation cyclophosphamide. Sequenced by immunoSEQ multiplex PCR; TCRdb stores in-frame clones only, minus some. The sample was found to contain 30,000 to 45,000 clones, and every one recurs. The CDR3 has 14 amino acids. From germline, CDR1 is MDHEN and CDR2 SYDVKM. V was cut by 3 bases and J by 8 bases, with 16 bases left in between. Specimen: PBMCs. V and J are TRBV28 and TRBJ1-2; D not certain. The receptor was derived from a girl between 10 and 17 years old in good health, CMV-negative, and a related stem cell transplant donor. The CDR3 DNA is TGTGCCAGCAGTTTCCAGCGGGCCCCCTTGGGCTACACCTTC. Translating it yields CASSFQRAPLGYTF.